The 18 T cell receptor beta chains in this list originate from one sample, sequenced in a study of blood T cells in healthy people across ages. Next came a second PCR, run for about 6 to 12 cycles, which used a sample-barcoded 5' primer along with a J-beta primer mix. TCRdb reprocessed the 5' RACE reads via MiXCR and lists one record per CDR3 protein. The sample lists fewer than 2,000,000 distinct CDR3 sequences; roughly 30% were seen once. The specimen was blood. Source of these receptors: a woman aged 25 to 39 in good health.

The genes are TRBV6-2 or TRBV6-3 and TRBJ1-5; the D gene is possibly TRBD1 (6 bases). Per germline, CDR1 MNHEY and CDR2 SVGEGT. V shed 5 bases and J shed 3 bases, with 14 bases lying between them. The CDR3 spans 15 residues. The CDR3 DNA is TGTGCCAGCAGTCAATACAGGGACCACAATCAGCCCCAGCATTTT. This sequence encodes CASSQYRDHNQPQHF.

The count of this clonotype is one. The junction departs from germline at one end; a sequencing error may be responsible. The chain uses TRBV29-1 and TRBJ1-1, with 7 bases fitting TRBD1. Germline V gene lookup returns CDR1 SQVTM and CDR2 ANQGSEA. The CDR3 loop spans 13 amino acids. CDR3 residues: CGVGGQPNTEAFF. CDR3 coding DNA: TGCGGCGTGGGGGGACAGCCGAACACTGAAGCTTTCTTT.

This rearrangement joins TRBV2 to TRBJ2-5; the match to TRBD2 covers 7 bases. V trimming: 10 bases; J trimming: 3 bases; junction bases outside the gene matches: 5. Germline V gene sequence: CDR1 SNHLY, CDR2 FYNNEI. The CDR3 loop spans 12 amino acids. In DNA, the CDR3 is TGTGCCACTCGGGAGGATAAAGAGACCCAGTACTTC. It translates to CATREDKETQYF.

The table lists this clonotype with a few counts. The V gene is TRBV10-3, the J gene TRBJ1-5; D ambiguous. Trimming took 3 bases from V and 3 from J, leaving 9 bases between them. This CDR3 has 14 residues. The germline V gene has CDR1 ENHRY and CDR2 SYGVKD. The CDR3 loop is CAISDVQNNQPQHF. The CDR3 coding sequence is TGTGCCATCAGTGATGTACAGAACAATCAGCCCCAGCATTTT.

The chain uses TRBV10-3 and TRBJ2-5; D might be TRBD1 (6 bases). CDR3 length: 14 amino acids. Germline CDR1 and CDR2: ENHRY and SYGVKD. Between the trimmed V and J ends, which lost 6 bases and 4 bases, there was a span of 15 bases. The CDR3 is CAIRVSGAGETQYF. CDR3 DNA sequence: TGTGCCATCAGAGTCTCAGGGGCGGGAGAGACCCAGTACTTC.

The chain joins TRBV27 to TRBJ2-1; perhaps TRBD2 as D (6 bases). V was cut by 6 bases and J by 4 bases, with 22 bases left in between. Looked up from germline, CDR1 is MNHEY and CDR2 is SMNVEV (reference sequence). The CDR3 totals 17 residues. In DNA form, the CDR3 reads TGTGCCAGCAGCTTCGGTGGAGGGAAAGCGGCATACAATGAGCAGTTCTTC. It codes for CASSFGGGKAAYNEQFF.

This clonotype showed up just a few times. This chain joins TRBV6-1 and TRBJ1-5; a possible D gene is TRBD1 (5 bases). V lost 8 bases, J lost 5 bases, and 13 bases lay in between. The germline CDR1 and CDR2 sequences are MNHNS and SASEGT. This CDR3 region has 13 residues. The CDR3 reads CASSWGRHQPQHF. The CDR3 nucleotides read TGTGCCAGCTCCTGGGGGAGGCATCAGCCCCAGCATTTT.

The rearrangement uses TRBV27 and TRBJ2-3; TRBD1 matches at 8 bases. Germline CDR1 MNHEY, CDR2 SMNVEV (reference sequence). V was pared by 3 bases and J by 2 bases, with 4 bases of the junction left unmatched. This CDR3 is built from 15 residues. The CDR3 sequence: CASSFPGGNTDTQYF. CDR3 in DNA: TGTGCCAGCAGTTTCCCAGGGGGCAACACAGATACGCAGTATTTT.

On this clonotype: At one end the junction does not follow the germline gene, possibly because of a read error. V and J are TRBV6-2 or TRBV6-3 and TRBJ1-6; D gene uncertain. Looked up from germline, CDR1 is MNHEY and CDR2 is SVGEGT. The CDR3 covers 12 residues. The CDR3 region is CTSTVLGSPLHF. CDR3 bases: TGTACCAGCACCGTATTAGGATCACCCCTCCACTTT.

CDR3 bases: TGCAGTGCTAGTCCGGACCAGTATGGCTACACCTTC. This gives the protein CSASPDQYGYTF. The V gene is TRBV20-1, the J gene TRBJ1-2, with D hard to call. CDR3 length: 12 amino acids. Trimming removed 3 bases at V and 5 bases at J, with 10 bases between. Germline values: CDR1 DFQATT, CDR2 SNEGSKA (reference sequence).

The rearrangement links TRBV5-1 to TRBJ2-2; D may be TRBD1 (6 bases). This CDR3 comprises 15 residues. Germline CDR1 reads SGHRS; CDR2 reads YFSETQ. Trimming took 5 bases from V and 1 from J, leaving 12 bases between them. CDR3 in DNA: TGCGCCAGCAGTCCTCAGGGGTGGAACACCGGGGAGCTGTTTTTT. Its protein product is CASSPQGWNTGELFF.

This clonotype has only a few counts. The rearrangement joins TRBV10-3 to TRBJ1-6, with unresolved D. Germline-derived CDR1 and CDR2 are ENHRY and SYGVKD. Trimming removed 3 bases at V and 7 bases at J, with 10 bases between. This CDR3 is built from 14 residues. The CDR3 coding sequence is TGTGCCATCAGTGAATGGACGGAGAATTCACCCCTCCACTTT. Encoded protein: CAISEWTENSPLHF.

This clonotype was picked up a small number of times. The rearrangement uses TRBV29-1 and TRBJ1-1; a possible D gene is TRBD1 (5 bases). This CDR3 has 13 residues. V gave up 5 bases and J gave up 1 base, with 11 bases separating them. Germline lookup yields CDR1 SQVTM and CDR2 ANQGSEA. CDR3: CSVLRQTNTEAFF. The CDR3 nucleotides read TGCAGCGTTCTGAGACAGACGAACACTGAAGCTTTCTTT.

This clonotype was detected only a few times. J is TRBJ2-3 and V is TRBV12-3 or TRBV12-4, with TRBD2 matching 12 bases. With V trimmed by 6 bases and J by 3 bases, 4 bases remained unmatched. The CDR3 is made up of 15 amino acids. CDR3 protein: CASRQTSGGTDTQYF. In nucleotides, the CDR3 is TGTGCCAGCAGACAGACTAGCGGGGGAACAGATACGCAGTATTTT.

The V gene is TRBV6-2 or TRBV6-3, the J gene TRBJ2-7, with D maybe TRBD2 (6 bases). The CDR3 has 12 residues. V was clipped by 7 bases and J by 5 bases, with 12 bases between them. Germline V gene sequence: CDR1 MNHEY, CDR2 SVGEGT. For the CDR3, the DNA is TGTGCCAGCACCAGGAGGGGCCACGAGCAGTACTTC. Amino acids: CASTRRGHEQYF.

The genes are TRBV4-1 and TRBJ2-5, with D possibly matching TRBD2 (6 bases). The CDR3 is 14 residues long. V gave up 4 bases and J gave up 3 bases, with 12 bases separating them. Germline V gene lookup returns CDR1 MGHRA and CDR2 YSYEKL. CDR3 in DNA: TGCGCCAGCAGCCCCGGGACTTTCAAAGAGACCCAGTACTTC. It is translated as CASSPGTFKETQYF.

In this sample, this clonotype turned up a few times. The chain is built from TRBV20-1 and TRBJ2-1; 7 nucleotides match TRBD1. Germline trimming cut 0 bases from V and 0 bases from J; bases unmatched to any gene: 11. The CDR3 is 18 residues long. In germline, CDR1 is DFQATT, CDR2 SNEGSKA (reference sequence). The CDR3 is CSARDSGQDLFSYNEQFF. The DNA for the CDR3 is TGCAGTGCTAGAGACTCCGGACAGGACCTTTTCTCCTACAATGAGCAGTTCTTC.

The chain is built from TRBV7-9 and TRBJ1-2; 8 nucleotides align to TRBD1. CDR3 length: 17 amino acids. Germline V CDR1 and CDR2: SEHNR, FQNEAQ (reference sequence). The V and J ends lost 5 bases and 4 bases, in that order; junction bases with no gene match: 15. CDR3 bases: TGTGCCAGCAGCGACGTGTTGGACAGGGCCGGCCCCTATGGCTACACCTTC. As protein: CASSDVLDRAGPYGYTF.